This passage covers 30 T cell receptor beta chains from one sample sequenced in a study of blood T cell repertoires in COVID-19. Sequencing was performed with immunoSEQ multiplex PCR; in TCRdb, only in-frame clones are kept and a portion is missing. The repertoire includes under 150,000 clones, about 82% of them detected once, and 4.5% to 5% sits in the top ten. Source material: peripheral blood. These receptors originate from an elderly woman with active or convalescent COVID-19.

CDR3 sequence: CARSSGRWGQDTGELFF. The CDR3 DNA follows: TGTGCCAGAAGCTCGGGGAGGTGGGGCCAGGACACCGGGGAGCTGTTTTTT. The V gene is TRBV5-3, the J gene TRBJ2-2; tentative D call: TRBD2 (6 bases). TRBV5-3 is assigned to the ORF class and has an uncertain function. CDR3 size: 17 residues. V was shortened by 3 bases and J by 3 bases, with 18 bases between the two germline ends.

V and J are TRBV27 and TRBJ2-7, with D perhaps matching TRBD1 (5 bases). Germline values: CDR1 MNHEY, CDR2 SMNVEV (reference sequence). This CDR3 is built from 14 residues. V was shortened by 4 bases and J by 6 bases, with 16 bases between the two germline ends. CDR3 nucleotide sequence: TGTGCCAGCAGTTCAAGACGACAAAGGGGCGAGCAGTACTTC. Protein sequence: CASSSRRQRGEQYF.

The J gene is TRBJ2-3, the V gene TRBV7-8; D not certain. Trimming took off 5 bases at V and 4 bases at J, with 10 bases between the two ends. The CDR3 runs 13 residues. Germline V gene data show CDR1 as SGHVS and CDR2 as FQNEAQ. Written as DNA, the CDR3 is TGTGCCAGCAGCCAGACAATCTCAGATACGCAGTATTTT. It translates to CASSQTISDTQYF.

This clone was recorded once. V usage is TRBV30 and J usage is TRBJ1-5, with TRBD1 as a possible D gene (5 bases). Deletions cut 0 bases from V and 0 bases from J, with 12 bases between. The CDR3 loop spans 16 amino acids. CDR1 and CDR2 from the germline V gene are GTSNPN and SVGIG (reference sequence). CDR3 coding DNA: TGTGCCTGGAGTGTACGGGGGGGATATAGCAATCAGCCCCAGCATTTT. Amino acids: CAWSVRGGYSNQPQHF. Full variable domain (remainder filled in from reference TRBV30 and TRBJ1-5): SQTIHQWPATLVQPVGSPLSLECTVEGTSNPNLYWYRQAAGRGLQLLFYSVGIGQISSEVPQNLSASRPQDRQFILSSKKLLLSDSGFYLCAWSVRGGYSNQPQHFGDGTRLSIL.

This chain links TRBV12-3 or TRBV12-4 with TRBJ1-2, with 7 bases lining up with TRBD1. The length of the CDR3 is 13 residues. The V segment lost 5 bases and the J segment 2 bases; nucleotides outside the gene matches: 2. The DNA of the CDR3 is TGTGCCAGCAGTCCGACAGGGAACTATGGCTACACCTTC. Amino acids: CASSPTGNYGYTF.

The CDR3 coding sequence is TGTGCCAGCAGCCTCCGGACAGGGGGCAATAATGAAAAACTGTTTTTT. Translation: CASSLRTGGNNEKLFF. The genes are TRBV9 and TRBJ1-4, with TRBD1 matching over 11 bases. Germline loops: CDR1 SGDLS, CDR2 YYNGEE. CDR3 length: 16 amino acids. V lost 4 bases, J lost 4 bases, and 6 bases stayed unmatched.

This clone was seen once. The J gene is TRBJ1-6, the V gene TRBV5-1; TRBD1 is a possible D gene (5 bases). The CDR3 has 15 amino acids. V was shortened by 4 bases and J by 1 base, with 9 bases between the two germline ends. The germline gives CDR1 SGHRS, CDR2 YFSETQ. Here the CDR3 DNA reads TGCGCCAGCAGCATGAAGGGGTCCTATAATTCACCCCTCCACTTT. Amino acids: CASSMKGSYNSPLHF.

The rearrangement joins TRBV6-2 or TRBV6-3 to TRBJ2-5; a possible D gene is TRBD2 (6 bases). The length of the CDR3 is 13 residues. V lost 4 bases, J lost 7 bases, and 13 bases lay in between. CDR1 MNHEY and CDR2 SVGEGT come from the germline V gene. The CDR3 DNA reads TGTGCCAGCAGTTGGGGACTCCTAGGGACCCAGTACTTC. As protein: CASSWGLLGTQYF.

The chain joins TRBV19 to TRBJ1-1, with 7 bases identical to TRBD1. Losses at the gene ends were 9 bases for V and 4 bases for J; bases not matched to a gene: 14. The CDR3 has 15 residues. Per the germline V gene, CDR1 is LNHDA and CDR2 is SQIVND (reference sequence). CDR3 in DNA: TGTGCCAGCCAAACGACAGGGAATTCGCTCACTGAAGCTTTCTTT. Translated: CASQTTGNSLTEAFF. The full variable domain, with the rest looked up from reference TRBV19 and TRBJ1-1, is DGGITQSPKYLFRKEGQNVTLSCEQNLNHDAMYWYRQDPGQGLRLIYYSQIVNDFQKGDIAEGYSVSREKKESFPLTVTSAQKNPTAFYLCASQTTGNSLTEAFFGQGTRLTVV.

This clone has only one observation. The chain is built from TRBV7-9 and TRBJ2-7; D uncertain. V was pared by 5 bases and J by 3 bases, with 11 bases between. Germline V gives CDR1 SEHNR, CDR2 FQNEAQ (reference sequence). The CDR3 contains 13 residues. In DNA form, the CDR3 reads TGTGCCAGCAGCCCAATGAACAGCTACGAGCAGTACTTC. Translating it yields CASSPMNSYEQYF.

The table lists this clone with many counts. The chain is built from TRBV2 and TRBJ1-4, with D perhaps TRBD1 (6 bases). This CDR3 has 12 residues. Germline V gene sequence: CDR1 SNHLY, CDR2 FYNNEI. V was trimmed by 6 bases and J by 8 bases, leaving 10 bases between them. Here the CDR3 reads CASRDQGEKLFF. The CDR3 coding sequence is TGTGCCAGCAGAGACCAGGGGGAAAAACTGTTTTTT.

V gene TRBV30 combines with J gene TRBJ2-3; a weak D match, TRBD1 (5 bases). From germline, CDR1 is GTSNPN and CDR2 SVGIG (reference sequence). This CDR3 contains 14 residues. V dropped 3 bases and J dropped 6 bases, with 16 bases sitting between them. The CDR3 DNA is TGTGCCTGGAGCTCAGGGCTCGAAGGGGATACGCAGTATTTT. This translates into CAWSSGLEGDTQYF.

This clone has only a few counts. V and J are TRBV5-1 and TRBJ1-4, with D maybe TRBD1 (6 bases). The CDR3 runs to 15 residues. Trimming stripped 4 bases from V and 7 bases from J, with 17 bases between. Germline values: CDR1 SGHRS, CDR2 YFSETQ. The CDR3 region is CASSKGGAFGEKLFF. CDR3 nucleotides: TGCGCCAGCAGCAAGGGGGGGGCGTTCGGTGAAAAACTGTTTTTT.

The chain joins TRBV2 to TRBJ2-7; D may be TRBD2 (6 bases). V lost 10 bases and J lost 2, with 15 bases in between. CDR3 length: 13 residues. Germline CDR1 and CDR2: SNHLY and FYNNEI. The CDR3 DNA reads as TGTGCCATCTCTGGAGGGGTCGCCTACGAGCAGTACTTC. Its protein is CAISGGVAYEQYF.

The J gene is TRBJ1-2, the V gene TRBV7-2; the D is unclear. Trimming removed 5 bases from V and 7 bases from J, with 11 bases in between. The CDR3 consists of 12 residues. Germline values: CDR1 SGHTA, CDR2 FQGNSA. CDR3 amino acids: CASSQLRGGYTF. Written as DNA, the CDR3 is TGTGCCAGCAGCCAGTTACGGGGTGGCTACACCTTC. The whole variable domain, filled in from reference TRBV7-2 and TRBJ1-2, reads GAGVSQSPSNKVTEKGKDVELRCDPISGHTALYWYRQSLGQGLEFLIYFQGNSAPDKSGLPSDRFSAERTGGSVSTLTIQRTQQEDSAVYLCASSQLRGGYTFGSGTRLTVV.

The chain uses TRBV5-1 and TRBJ2-1, with 8 bases matching TRBD1. V shed 1 base, J shed 7 bases, and the junction held 4 bases outside the gene matches. Germline values: CDR1 SGHRS, CDR2 YFSETQ. The CDR3 is 14 amino acids. The CDR3: CASSLTQGANEQFF. The CDR3 region has the DNA TGCGCCAGCAGCTTGACGCAGGGGGCTAATGAGCAGTTCTTC.

The J gene is TRBJ1-2, the V gene TRBV13, with 7 nucleotides matching TRBD1. The germline V gene encodes CDR1 PRHDT and CDR2 FYEKMQ (reference sequence). The CDR3 is 12 amino acids. The V gene end was trimmed by 1 base and the J gene end by 14 bases; junction bases not matched to a gene: 7. The CDR3 DNA follows: TGTGCCAGCAGCTTAGCCAACAGGGGTATAACCTTC. Amino acids: CASSLANRGITF.

The J gene is TRBJ2-1, the V gene TRBV14; 7 bases line up with TRBD1. V shed 4 bases, J shed 3 bases, and the junction held 12 bases outside the gene matches. The CDR3 is made up of 17 amino acids. Germline CDR1 SGHDN, CDR2 FVKESK. The CDR3 DNA reads TGTGCCAGCAGCCCCTTTTCGGACAGGTTTTACTACAATGAGCAGTTCTTC. Its translation is CASSPFSDRFYYNEQFF.

The V and J genes are TRBV7-2 and TRBJ1-1, with unresolved D. Trimming removed 1 base from V and 1 base from J, with 4 bases in between. CDR1 is SGHTA and CDR2 is FQGNSA in the germline V gene. The CDR3 extends over 13 amino acids. The CDR3 spells CASSLDRNTEAFF. The CDR3 bases are TGTGCCAGCAGCTTAGACAGGAACACTGAAGCTTTCTTT.

V gene TRBV19 combines with J gene TRBJ1-2, with D hard to call. V lost 3 bases and J 5 bases, leaving 16 bases between the germline ends. CDR1 LNHDA and CDR2 SQIVND come from the germline V gene (reference sequence). This CDR3 contains 15 residues. The CDR3 DNA reads as TGTGCCAGTAGTATTTGGGAGGACTCCGCTTATGGCTACACCTTC. Its translation is CASSIWEDSAYGYTF.

The chain combines TRBV4-1 with TRBJ1-2; maybe TRBD1 (5 bases). CDR1 is MGHRA, CDR2 YSYEKL, per germline. V was trimmed by 1 base and J by 8 bases, leaving 14 bases between them. CDR3 length: 14 residues. The CDR3 sequence is CASSQVMGRQGYTF. CDR3 in DNA: TGCGCCAGCAGCCAAGTCATGGGGCGCCAGGGCTACACCTTC.

The rearrangement joins TRBV3-1 (or the pseudogene TRBV3-2) to TRBJ1-3, with 7 bases lining up with TRBD1. The CDR3 runs 19 residues. Germline CDR1 is LGHDT and CDR2 is YNNKEL (reference sequence). V shed 6 bases, J shed 1 base, and the junction held 18 bases outside the gene matches. The CDR3 nucleotides are TGTGCCAGCAGTCAACAGGGGCGAAACTTGGGCAATTCTGGAAACACCATATATTTT. It is translated as CASSQQGRNLGNSGNTIYF.

The rearrangement links TRBV6-1 to TRBJ1-1, with D possibly TRBD1 on 5 matching bases. This CDR3 has 17 residues. Deletions cut 4 bases from V and 4 bases from J, with 22 bases between. Germline V gene sequence: CDR1 MNHNS, CDR2 SASEGT. The CDR3 DNA reads TGTGCCAGCAGTGGGGACGGCTCGGTCTGGCGGGGCACTGAAGCTTTCTTT. Translation: CASSGDGSVWRGTEAFF.

The chain carries TRBV27 and TRBJ1-1; 7 bases match TRBD1. Germline CDR1 and CDR2: MNHEY and SMNVEV (reference sequence). With V trimmed by 2 bases and J by 4 bases, 4 bases remained unmatched. This CDR3 region has 14 residues. CDR3 sequence: CASSLRQGTTEAFF. The CDR3 DNA reads as TGTGCCAGCAGTTTACGACAGGGAACCACTGAAGCTTTCTTT.

The rearrangement uses TRBV20-1 and TRBJ1-5; 8 bases match TRBD1. Trimming at V came to 3 bases and at J to 6 bases, leaving 10 bases not matched to a gene. This CDR3 is built from 15 residues. Germline V gene data show CDR1 as DFQATT and CDR2 as SNEGSKA (reference sequence). As DNA, the CDR3 is TGCAGTGCTAGTCCGTACAGGACAGGGCGTCAGCCCCAGCATTTT. Translating it yields CSASPYRTGRQPQHF.

The count of this clone is one. The chain is built from TRBV4-1 and TRBJ2-7; a possible D gene is TRBD2 (5 bases). CDR3 length: 15 residues. Germline-derived CDR1 and CDR2 are MGHRA and YSYEKL. V shed 6 bases and J shed 4 bases, with 19 bases lying between them. In DNA form, the CDR3 reads TGCGCCAGCAGAAAAGCATCTGGGAGTTCATACGAGCAGTACTTC. Translation gives CASRKASGSSYEQYF.

The chain uses TRBV5-1 and TRBJ1-6; D call uncertain. The CDR3 is 15 amino acids. CDR1 SGHRS and CDR2 YFSETQ come from the germline V gene. The germline V and J ends were trimmed by 3 bases and 0 bases, with 7 bases remaining between them. CDR3 sequence reads: CASSSGDSYNSPLHF. Here the CDR3 DNA reads TGCGCCAGCAGCTCGGGAGACTCCTATAATTCACCCCTCCACTTT.

This rearrangement joins TRBV27 to TRBJ1-1; D is uncertain. CDR1 is MNHEY and CDR2 is SMNVEV in the germline V gene (reference sequence). CDR3 size: 16 residues. The ends were cut back, 4 bases at V and 2 bases at J, with 17 bases in the middle. CDR3 amino acids: CASSSLRSGFNTEAFF. The DNA of the CDR3 is TGTGCCAGCAGTTCACTGAGGTCCGGGTTTAACACTGAAGCTTTCTTT.

CDR3 sequence reads: CASSLVASGGYNEQFF. The CDR3 DNA follows: TGCGCCAGCAGCTTGGTGGCTAGCGGGGGTTACAATGAGCAGTTCTTC. The gene calls are TRBV5-1 and TRBJ2-1, with TRBD2 matching 10 bases. CDR3 length: 16 residues. The junction had 4 bases not matched to a gene; V was cut back by 0 bases and J by 4 bases. CDR1 is SGHRS and CDR2 is YFSETQ in the germline V gene.

The rearrangement links TRBV5-1 to TRBJ2-3; D perhaps matches TRBD1 (5 bases). The V end was cut by 0 bases, the J end by 3 bases, with 14 bases between. Germline V gene lookup returns CDR1 SGHRS and CDR2 YFSETQ. The CDR3 runs 16 residues. The CDR3 loop is CASSLALGRDTDTQYF. Written as DNA, the CDR3 is TGCGCCAGCAGCTTGGCCCTAGGCAGGGATACAGATACGCAGTATTTT.